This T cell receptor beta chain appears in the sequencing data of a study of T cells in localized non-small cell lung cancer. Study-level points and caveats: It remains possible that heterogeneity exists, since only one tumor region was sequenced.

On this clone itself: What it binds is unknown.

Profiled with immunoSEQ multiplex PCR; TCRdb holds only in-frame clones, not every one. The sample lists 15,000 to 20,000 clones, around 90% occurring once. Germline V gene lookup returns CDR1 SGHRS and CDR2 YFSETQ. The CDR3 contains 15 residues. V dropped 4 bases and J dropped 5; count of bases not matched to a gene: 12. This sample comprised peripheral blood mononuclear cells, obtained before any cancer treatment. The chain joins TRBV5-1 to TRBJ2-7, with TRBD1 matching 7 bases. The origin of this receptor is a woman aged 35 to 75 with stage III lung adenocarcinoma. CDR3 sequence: CASSPGTVGLNEQYF. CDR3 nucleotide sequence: TGCGCCAGCAGCCCAGGGACAGTGGGCTTGAACGAGCAGTACTTC.